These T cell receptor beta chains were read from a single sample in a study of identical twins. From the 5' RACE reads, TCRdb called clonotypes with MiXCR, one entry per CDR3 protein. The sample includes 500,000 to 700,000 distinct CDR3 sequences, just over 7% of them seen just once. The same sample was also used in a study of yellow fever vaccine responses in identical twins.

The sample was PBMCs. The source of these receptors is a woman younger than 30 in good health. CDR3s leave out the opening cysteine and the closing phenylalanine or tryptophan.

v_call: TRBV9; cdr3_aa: ASSVLAGKGNEQF
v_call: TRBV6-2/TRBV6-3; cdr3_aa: ASKGNADTQY
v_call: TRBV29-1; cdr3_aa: SGTGLANNEQF
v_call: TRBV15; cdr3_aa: ATSIRGQLNTGELF
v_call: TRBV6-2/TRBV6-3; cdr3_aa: ASSYPSMQF
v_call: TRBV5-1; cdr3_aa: ASSPLRGYNNEQF
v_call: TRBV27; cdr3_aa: ASNLQGAGNEQF
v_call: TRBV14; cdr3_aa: ASSRTTPPEEQY
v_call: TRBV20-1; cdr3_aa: SARGDRGKNIQY
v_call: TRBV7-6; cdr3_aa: ASSLGRASGNTIY
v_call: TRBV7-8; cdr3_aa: ASSLGELAGTDTQY
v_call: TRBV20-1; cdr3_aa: SAPAGIPYNEQF
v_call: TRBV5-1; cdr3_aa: ASRLGFLISRGGTEAF
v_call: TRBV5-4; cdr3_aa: ASSQGAGDTEAF
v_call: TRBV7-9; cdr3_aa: ASSPSGGGYEQY
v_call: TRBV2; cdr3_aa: ASDQGLAYEQY
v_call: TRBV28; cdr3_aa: ASSPGRLLTDTQY
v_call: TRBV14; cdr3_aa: ASSHWGHDTDTQY